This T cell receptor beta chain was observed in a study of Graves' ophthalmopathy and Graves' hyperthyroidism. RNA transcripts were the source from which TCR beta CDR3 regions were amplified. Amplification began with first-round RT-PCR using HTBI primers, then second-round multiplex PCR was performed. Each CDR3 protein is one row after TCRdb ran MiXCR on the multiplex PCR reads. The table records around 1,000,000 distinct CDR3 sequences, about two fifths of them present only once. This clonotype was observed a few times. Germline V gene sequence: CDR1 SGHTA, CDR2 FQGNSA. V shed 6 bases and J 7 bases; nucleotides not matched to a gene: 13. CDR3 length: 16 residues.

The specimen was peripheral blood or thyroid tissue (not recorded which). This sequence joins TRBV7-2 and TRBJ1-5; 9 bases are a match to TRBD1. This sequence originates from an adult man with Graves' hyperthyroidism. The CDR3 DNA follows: TGTGCCAGCAGTTCATCCGGGACAGGGAATGCACAGCCCCAGCATTTT. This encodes CASSSSGTGNAQPQHF.